The 24 T cell receptor beta chains in this list originate from one sample, sequenced in a study of T cells in Graves' hyperthyroidism and ophthalmopathy. The TCR beta CDR3 regions underwent amplification using RNA transcripts as the source. The HTBI set primed first-round TCR CDR3 RT-PCR. TCRdb re-derived calls from the multiplex PCR reads in MiXCR, one entry per CDR3 protein. The profile covers about 290,000 distinct CDR3 sequences, with 12% to 15% appearing a single time and under 35% taken by the ten largest. Sequencing was done on a sample of blood. The receptors come from a woman aged 45 to 65 with Graves' hyperthyroidism that later progressed to Graves' ophthalmopathy.

The chain has TRBV18 and TRBJ1-5, with D possibly being TRBD1 (5 bases). The ends were cut back, 3 bases at V and 0 bases at J, with 12 bases in the middle. CDR3 length: 16 residues. The germline V gene has CDR1 KGHSH and CDR2 LQKENI. The CDR3 region is CASSPLPTDSNQPQHF. In nucleotides, the CDR3 is TGTGCCAGCTCACCCCTACCGACAGATAGCAATCAGCCCCAGCATTTT.

Ten or more counts support this clonotype. The chain has TRBV6-1 and TRBJ2-7, with 8 nucleotides matching TRBD2. Germline assignment: CDR1 MNHNS and CDR2 SASEGT. The V gene end was trimmed by 8 bases and the J gene end by 3 bases; junction bases not matched to a gene: 9. The CDR3 loop spans 14 amino acids. The CDR3 loop reads CASGNGGRFYEQYF. In nucleotides, the CDR3 is TGTGCCAGCGGGAACGGCGGGAGGTTCTACGAGCAGTACTTC.

As for this clonotype: With a much larger clone just one base away, this may be a read error. This CDR3 is CASSPTGGPYNEQLF. CDR3 bases: TGTGCCAGCAGCCCTACAGGCGGACCCTACAATGAGCAGCTCTTC. V is TRBV7-3 and J is TRBJ2-1, with D possibly TRBD1 on 5 matching bases. The germline CDR1 and CDR2 sequences are SGHTA and FQGTGA. This CDR3 contains 15 residues.

This clonotype was observed at least ten times. The chain couples TRBV5-6 to TRBJ1-5; D not certain. Trimming cost V 4 bases and J 1 base, with 3 bases left between them. The CDR3 spans 12 residues. Germline V gives CDR1 SGHDT, CDR2 YYEEEE. CDR3 DNA sequence: TGTGCCAGCAGCCAAAGCAATCAGCCCCAGCATTTT. This sequence encodes CASSQSNQPQHF.

This clonotype was seen more than once but under ten times. One end of the junction varies from germline; a read error may be responsible. The V and J genes are TRBV12-3 or TRBV12-4 and TRBJ2-1, with a possible D match to TRBD1 (5 bases). The CDR3 spans 13 residues. The CDR3 DNA sequence: TGTGCCAGCGGTTTAATGACAGTCGGTGAGCAGTTCTTC. This translates into CASGLMTVGEQFF.

The chain links TRBV7-9 to TRBJ1-4, with D perhaps matching TRBD1 (6 bases). The V gene lost 5 bases and the J gene lost 3 bases, with 13 bases spanning the gap. This CDR3 is built from 15 residues. Germline loops: CDR1 SEHNR, CDR2 FQNEAQ (reference sequence). The CDR3 nucleotides read TGTGCCAGCAGCGACGTGGGGGGCGCTAATGAAAAACTGTTTTTT. Its translation: CASSDVGGANEKLFF.

V is TRBV5-1 and J is TRBJ2-1; 7 nucleotides agree with TRBD2. This CDR3 is 14 amino acids long. CDR1 and CDR2 (germline): SGHRS, YFSETQ. The V gene end was trimmed by 0 bases and the J gene end by 10 bases; junction bases not matched to a gene: 7. CDR3 region: CASSLGEGPWEQFF. The CDR3 region has the DNA TGCGCCAGCAGCTTGGGGGAGGGCCCCTGGGAGCAGTTCTTC. The complete variable domain, with remaining parts taken from reference TRBV5-1 and TRBJ2-1, reads KAGVTQTPRYLIKTRGQQVTLSCSPISGHRSVSWYQQTPGQGLQFLFEYFSETQRNKGNFPGRFSGRQFSNSRSEMNVSTLELGDSALYLCASSLGEGPWEQFFGPGTRLTVL.

Notes on this clonotype: An end of the junction does not agree with germline; a read error may underlie this. V usage is TRBV6-2 or TRBV6-3 and J usage is TRBJ2-5; 8 nucleotides align to TRBD2. CDR1 and CDR2 from the germline V gene are MNHEY and SVGEGT. The CDR3 has 15 residues. CDR3 amino acids: CASSPGLAGAETRYF. The CDR3, as DNA: TGTGCCAGCAGCCCCGGACTAGCAGGGGCGGAGACCCGGTACTTC.

At least ten counts were recorded for this clonotype. The V gene is TRBV3-1, the J gene TRBJ2-5, with D perhaps TRBD2 (6 bases). CDR3 length: 13 amino acids. V lost 4 bases, J lost 7 bases, and 13 bases lay in between. Germline CDR1 is LGHDT and CDR2 is YNNKEL (reference sequence). The CDR3 loop is CASSRREAGTQYF. DNA of the CDR3: TGTGCCAGCAGCCGAAGGGAGGCAGGGACCCAGTACTTC.

The V and J genes are TRBV7-9 and TRBJ2-2, with no clear D. Deletions cut 4 bases from V and 0 bases from J, with 9 bases between. CDR1 is SEHNR, CDR2 FQNEAQ, per germline (reference sequence). CDR3 size: 15 residues. In DNA, the CDR3 is TGTGCCAGCAGCTCAGCTCAGACGAACACCGGGGAGCTGTTTTTT. This encodes CASSSAQTNTGELFF.

The rearrangement joins TRBV4-1 to TRBJ2-7; 13 positions match TRBD2. The junction had 5 bases not matched to a gene; V was cut back by 0 bases and J by 3 bases. There are 17 residues in the CDR3. Germline assignment: CDR1 MGHRA and CDR2 YSYEKL. The CDR3 DNA reads as TGCGCCAGCAGCCAAGATCCCCGACTAGCGGGAGGCTACGAGCAGTACTTC. Translating gives CASSQDPRLAGGYEQYF.

As to this clonotype: As the CDR3 is not closed by the conserved phenylalanine or tryptophan, this likely results from a read error. The chain is built from TRBV15 and TRBJ2-6, with a possible D match to TRBD2 (7 bases). The CDR3 runs to 15 residues. The V end was cut by 6 bases, the J end by 0 bases, with 9 bases between. The germline gives CDR1 LNHNV, CDR2 YYDKDF (reference sequence). CDR3 in DNA: TGTGCCACCAGGAGGGGGGGCTCTGGGGCCAACGTCCTGACTCTC. Translating it yields CATRRGGSGANVLTL.

V gene TRBV2 combines with J gene TRBJ1-3; weak D call: TRBD1 (6 bases). Between the trimmed V and J ends, which lost 4 bases and 2 bases, there was a span of 12 bases. CDR1 and CDR2 from the germline V gene are SNHLY and FYNNEI. The CDR3 runs to 15 residues. The DNA of the CDR3 is TGTGCCAGCAGTGTAGGGGGGTCAACTGGAAACACCATATATTTT. Translation gives CASSVGGSTGNTIYF.

The chain combines TRBV20-1 with TRBJ1-2; D gene unclear. The germline V gene encodes CDR1 DFQATT and CDR2 SNEGSKA (reference sequence). The CDR3 consists of 12 residues. V was clipped by 3 bases and J by 4 bases, with 9 bases between them. The CDR3 DNA reads as TGCAGTGCTAGTTTCAAACTCTATGGCTACACCTTC. This codes for CSASFKLYGYTF.

The chain couples TRBV4-1 to TRBJ2-1; tentative D call: TRBD1 (6 bases). V was clipped by 6 bases and J by 3 bases, with 18 bases between them. This CDR3 region has 16 residues. Germline V gene data show CDR1 as MGHRA and CDR2 as YSYEKL. The CDR3 bases are TGCGCCAGCAGATCCTTAGGACAGACCAACTACAATGAGCAGTTCTTC. As protein: CASRSLGQTNYNEQFF.

This clonotype has ten or more counts. The J gene is TRBJ1-1, the V gene TRBV28; possible D gene TRBD1, 5 bases. V lost 5 bases, J lost 12 bases, and 22 bases lay in between. Germline CDR1 and CDR2: MDHEN and SYDVKM. This CDR3 is built from 14 residues. CDR3 amino acids: CASSIPGQTNTPFF. CDR3 nucleotide sequence: TGTGCCAGCAGTATCCCTGGACAAACGAACACTCCTTTCTTT.

This clonotype was recorded at least ten times. The chain employs TRBV2 and TRBJ1-1; tentatively, D is TRBD1 (6 bases). CDR3 length: 14 residues. Germline assignment: CDR1 SNHLY and CDR2 FYNNEI. The ends were cut back, 7 bases at V and 4 bases at J, with 16 bases in the middle. The CDR3 region is CASTPDGGATEAFF. CDR3 DNA sequence: TGTGCCAGCACTCCGGACGGGGGGGCCACTGAAGCTTTCTTT.

This clonotype came up many times. The chain couples TRBV3-1 to TRBJ2-1; TRBD2 matches 8 bases. Per germline, CDR1 LGHDT and CDR2 YNNKEL (reference sequence). The CDR3 has 16 residues. Trimming took 4 bases from V and 9 from J; bases not matched to a gene: 14. The CDR3 protein is CASSLLEAGVPGEQFF. In DNA, the CDR3 is TGTGCCAGCAGCCTCCTCGAAGCGGGAGTTCCGGGTGAGCAGTTCTTC.

At least ten counts were recorded for this clonotype. The chain has TRBV2 and TRBJ2-6; D remains unclear. The CDR3 extends over 14 amino acids. V was clipped by 7 bases and J by 0 bases, with 7 bases between them. Germline assignment: CDR1 SNHLY and CDR2 FYNNEI. CDR3 amino acids: CASNPISGANVLTF. The DNA of the CDR3 is TGTGCCAGCAATCCGATCTCTGGGGCCAACGTCCTGACTTTC.

This clonotype has a count of ten or more. V gene TRBV25-1 combines with J gene TRBJ2-7; D gene ambiguous. This CDR3 has 11 amino acids. From germline, CDR1 is MGHDK and CDR2 SYGVNS. Trimming removed 3 bases at V and 7 bases at J, with 7 bases between. CDR3 bases: TGTGCCAGCAGTGAGGGTCGGGAGCAGTACTTC. Translating gives CASSEGREQYF.

This clonotype was picked up many times. The V call is TRBV5-8, the J call TRBJ2-5; D not certain. Germline CDR1 and CDR2: SGHTS and YDEGEE. There are 14 residues in the CDR3. V was cut by 0 bases and J by 2 bases, with 8 bases left in between. The CDR3 nucleotides are TGTGCCAGCAGCTTGGACCCCGGACAAGAGACCCAGTACTTC. It specifies CASSLDPGQETQYF.

This clonotype came up many times. The chain couples TRBV7-6 to TRBJ2-7; perhaps TRBD1 as D (6 bases). Germline V gives CDR1 SGHVS, CDR2 FNYEAQ. V was clipped by 3 bases and J by 2 bases, with 8 bases between them. The CDR3 sequence is 13 residues long. The CDR3 loop is CASSFGQTYEQYF. CDR3 DNA: TGTGCCAGCAGCTTCGGACAGACCTACGAGCAGTACTTC.

This clonotype appeared a few times. The chain carries TRBV10-1 and TRBJ2-3; the D gene could be TRBD1 or TRBD2 (5 bases each). This CDR3 is 16 amino acids long. The V end lost 3 bases, the J end lost 1 base, and 14 bases lay between the germline ends. The germline CDR1 and CDR2 sequences are WNHNN and SYGVQD (reference sequence). CDR3 sequence reads: CASSESTGAGTDTQYF. In DNA, the CDR3 is TGCGCCAGCAGTGAATCGACCGGGGCCGGCACAGATACGCAGTATTTT.

The sample holds many counts of this clonotype. The rearrangement uses TRBV6-1 and TRBJ1-2; TRBD1 is a possible D gene (6 bases). V dropped 7 bases and J dropped 4 bases, with 13 bases sitting between them. Germline values: CDR1 MNHNS, CDR2 SASEGT. The CDR3 is made up of 13 amino acids. The CDR3 DNA sequence: TGTGCCAGCAACCAGGACAGCATCTATGGCTACACCTTC. This codes for CASNQDSIYGYTF.